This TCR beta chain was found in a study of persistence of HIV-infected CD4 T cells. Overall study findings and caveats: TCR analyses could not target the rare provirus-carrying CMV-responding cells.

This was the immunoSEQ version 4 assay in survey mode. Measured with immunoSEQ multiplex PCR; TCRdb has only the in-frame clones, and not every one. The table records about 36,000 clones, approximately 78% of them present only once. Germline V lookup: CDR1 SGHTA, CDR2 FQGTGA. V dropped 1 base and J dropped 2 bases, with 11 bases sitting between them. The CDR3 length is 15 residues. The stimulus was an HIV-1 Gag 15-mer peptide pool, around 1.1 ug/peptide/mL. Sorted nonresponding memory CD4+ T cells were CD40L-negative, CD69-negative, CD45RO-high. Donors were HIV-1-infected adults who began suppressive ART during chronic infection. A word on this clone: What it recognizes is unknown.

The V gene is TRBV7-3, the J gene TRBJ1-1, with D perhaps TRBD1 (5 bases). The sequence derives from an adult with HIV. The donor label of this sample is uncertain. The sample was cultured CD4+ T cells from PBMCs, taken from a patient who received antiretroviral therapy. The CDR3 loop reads CASSLRGFRNTEAFF. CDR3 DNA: TGTGCCAGCAGCTTAAGGGGGTTCCGCAACACTGAAGCTTTCTTT.